This T cell receptor (beta chain) stems from a study of spatial heterogeneity in lung cancer. Study-level background: The study consistently detected more beta-chain than alpha-chain sequences. The average appearance count of each unique TCR and UMI combination in raw reads was more than ten.

Losses at the gene ends were 7 bases for V and 5 bases for J; bases not matched to a gene: 7. This CDR3 has 12 amino acids. The germline gives CDR1 SQVTM, CDR2 ANQGSEA. This clonotype was recorded at least ten times. Noted time point: sample taken at primary tumor resection. Whole RNA was taken from tumor, nontumor lung or frozen PBMC; it was then sequenced unsorted. Each TCR cDNA molecule carried a unique molecular identifier. One entry per CDR3 protein, called by TCRdb with MiXCR from the 5' RACE reads. The sample has tens of thousands of distinct CDR3 sequences, approximately 3% seen once. The sequencing used normal lung tissue next to the tumor, collected at surgery. The TCR sequence derives from a male donor with early-stage non-small cell lung cancer. The rearrangement uses TRBV29-1 and TRBJ1-2; 7 nucleotides align to TRBD1. This CDR3 is CSAWDSIYGYTF. CDR3 DNA sequence: TGCAGCGCTTGGGACAGTATTTATGGCTACACCTTC.